Listed below are T cell receptor beta chains from one sample, sequenced in a study of CD8 T cells in ankylosing spondylitis. TCRdb itself ran the 5' RACE reads through MiXCR, one entry per CDR3 protein. The table lists some 40,000 distinct CDR3 sequences, 2.5% to 3.5% of them singletons. Sample: blood, either unsorted or a sorted T cell fraction (not recorded which). The receptors come from a male donor with ankylosing spondylitis or in good health (not recorded which). Both conserved end residues are part of each CDR3. A D gene is named only where the DNA matches it firmly. Rows give clone size only sometimes, using once, few, many, or a class for an expanded clone.

d_call: NA
v_call: TRBV9
clone_size: many
j_call: TRBJ2-5
cdr3_aa: CASSVNLGETQYF
cdr3_nt: TGTGCCAGCAGCGTAAATCTGGGTGAGACCCAGTACTTC

d_call: NA
v_call: TRBV9
clone_size: many
j_call: TRBJ1-2
cdr3_aa: CASSVARLDYGYTF
cdr3_nt: TGTGCCAGCAGCGTAGCCAGGTTGGACTATGGCTACACCTTC

d_call: NA
v_call: TRBV9
clone_size: many
j_call: TRBJ2-5
cdr3_aa: CASSVDGRTWETQYF
cdr3_nt: TGTGCCAGCAGCGTAGACGGCAGGACTTGGGAGACCCAGTACTTC

d_call: NA
v_call: TRBV9
clone_size: many
j_call: TRBJ2-1
cdr3_aa: CASSVIPTTITYNEQFF
cdr3_nt: TGTGCCAGCAGCGTGATACCGACCACGATTACCTACAATGAGCAGTTCTTC

d_call: NA
v_call: TRBV9
clone_size: many
j_call: TRBJ2-1
cdr3_aa: CASSVAVDYSYNEQFF
cdr3_nt: TGTGCCAGCAGCGTAGCTGTGGACTACTCCTACAATGAGCAGTTCTTC

d_call: TRBD2
v_call: TRBV9
clone_size: many
j_call: TRBJ2-2
cdr3_aa: CASSVVAGGPTGELFF
cdr3_nt: TGTGCCAGCAGCGTAGTGGCGGGGGGGCCCACCGGGGAGCTGTTTTTT

d_call: TRBD2
v_call: TRBV9
clone_size: many
j_call: TRBJ2-5
cdr3_aa: CASSVGTNQETQYF
cdr3_nt: TGTGCCAGCAGCGTCGGGACTAACCAAGAGACCCAGTACTTC

d_call: TRBD2
v_call: TRBV9
clone_size: NA
j_call: TRBJ2-3
cdr3_aa: CASSVGGRADTDTQYF
cdr3_nt: TGTGCCAGCAGCGTAGGCGGGAGGGCCGATACAGATACGCAGTATTTT

d_call: TRBD2
v_call: TRBV9
clone_size: many
j_call: TRBJ2-1
cdr3_aa: CASSARGGPYNEQFF
cdr3_nt: TGTGCCAGCAGCGCTCGGGGGGGCCCTTACAATGAGCAGTTCTTC

d_call: TRBD2
v_call: TRBV9
clone_size: many
j_call: TRBJ2-3
cdr3_aa: CASSAALLADLTDTQYF
cdr3_nt: TGTGCCAGCAGCGCAGCCCTCCTAGCGGACCTCACAGATACGCAGTATTTT

d_call: NA
v_call: TRBV9
clone_size: many
j_call: TRBJ2-1
cdr3_aa: CASSVGVGSTPYNEQFF
cdr3_nt: TGTGCCAGCAGCGTAGGTGTAGGATCCACTCCCTACAATGAGCAGTTCTTC

d_call: NA
v_call: TRBV9
clone_size: many
j_call: TRBJ1-2
cdr3_aa: CASSAGGWREGGYTF
cdr3_nt: TGTGCCAGCAGCGCGGGGGGGTGGAGAGAAGGCGGCTACACCTTC

d_call: NA
v_call: TRBV9
clone_size: many
j_call: TRBJ1-1
cdr3_aa: CASSPNLKGNTEAFF
cdr3_nt: TGTGCCAGCAGCCCGAACTTGAAGGGGAACACTGAAGCTTTCTTT

d_call: TRBD1
v_call: TRBV9
clone_size: many
j_call: TRBJ1-5
cdr3_aa: CASSVGDSPNQPQHF
cdr3_nt: TGTGCCAGCAGCGTAGGGGACAGTCCTAATCAGCCCCAGCATTTT

d_call: NA
v_call: TRBV9
clone_size: many
j_call: TRBJ2-5
cdr3_aa: CASSVDWSGTQYF
cdr3_nt: TGTGCCAGCAGCGTAGATTGGAGCGGGACCCAGTACTTC

d_call: TRBD1
v_call: TRBV9
clone_size: many
j_call: TRBJ2-5
cdr3_aa: CASSAGQGSSLQETQYF
cdr3_nt: TGTGCCAGCAGCGCGGGACAGGGTTCGAGCCTACAAGAGACCCAGTACTTC

d_call: NA
v_call: TRBV9
clone_size: many
j_call: TRBJ2-3
cdr3_aa: CASCPGGHDTQYF
cdr3_nt: TGTGCCAGCTGCCCTGGGGGGCACGATACGCAGTATTTT

d_call: TRBD2
v_call: TRBV9
clone_size: many
j_call: TRBJ2-3
cdr3_aa: CASSVGTSGHSTDTQYF
cdr3_nt: TGTGCCAGCAGCGTAGGGACTAGCGGCCATAGCACAGATACGCAGTATTTT

d_call: TRBD2
v_call: TRBV9
clone_size: many
j_call: TRBJ2-5
cdr3_aa: CASSVGGSGGQETQYF
cdr3_nt: TGTGCCAGCAGCGTAGGGGGTAGCGGGGGCCAAGAGACCCAGTACTTC

d_call: NA
v_call: TRBV9
clone_size: many
j_call: TRBJ2-3
cdr3_aa: CASSRRGGSSTDTQYF
cdr3_nt: TGTGCCAGCAGTCGTAGGGGAGGTTCTAGCACAGATACGCAGTATTTT

d_call: NA
v_call: TRBV9
clone_size: many
j_call: TRBJ1-4
cdr3_aa: CASNRDGEKLFF
cdr3_nt: TGTGCCAGCAACAGGGATGGAGAAAAACTGTTTTTT

d_call: TRBD1
v_call: TRBV9
clone_size: many
j_call: TRBJ1-2
cdr3_aa: CASSAGQGVFYGYTF
cdr3_nt: TGTGCCAGCAGCGCCGGACAGGGGGTATTCTATGGCTACACCTTC

d_call: NA
v_call: TRBV9
clone_size: many
j_call: TRBJ2-5
cdr3_aa: CASSGPQETQYF
cdr3_nt: TGTGCCAGCTCGGGGCCCCAAGAGACCCAGTACTTC

d_call: NA
v_call: TRBV9
clone_size: NA
j_call: TRBJ2-2
cdr3_aa: CASSVAEGTGELSF
cdr3_nt: NA

d_call: NA
v_call: TRBV9
clone_size: many
j_call: TRBJ2-1
cdr3_aa: CASSVGENKLSYNEQFF
cdr3_nt: TGTGCCAGCAGCGTAGGTGAGAATAAGTTATCCTACAATGAGCAGTTCTTC

d_call: TRBD1
v_call: TRBV9
clone_size: many
j_call: TRBJ1-2
cdr3_aa: CASSVGTETYYGYTF
cdr3_nt: TGTGCCAGCAGCGTCGGGACAGAGACGTACTATGGCTACACCTTC

d_call: NA
v_call: TRBV9
clone_size: many
j_call: TRBJ2-5
cdr3_aa: CASSADRPQGETQYF
cdr3_nt: TGTGCCAGCAGCGCCGACCGTCCACAAGGGGAGACCCAGTACTTC

d_call: TRBD2
v_call: TRBV9
clone_size: many
j_call: TRBJ2-1
cdr3_aa: CASSATSGGTNEQFF
cdr3_nt: TGTGCCAGCAGCGCGACTAGCGGGGGAACGAATGAGCAGTTCTTC

d_call: NA
v_call: TRBV9
clone_size: NA
j_call: TRBJ2-3
cdr3_aa: CASSVGPAVSTDTQYF
cdr3_nt: TGTGCCAGCAGCGTAGGCCCAGCGGTAAGCACAGATACGCAGTATTTT

d_call: TRBD1
v_call: TRBV9
clone_size: many
j_call: TRBJ1-1
cdr3_aa: CASSVAPTGVSTEAFF
cdr3_nt: TGTGCCAGCAGCGTAGCCCCGACAGGGGTGAGCACTGAAGCTTTCTTT

d_call: NA
v_call: TRBV9
clone_size: NA
j_call: TRBJ1-1
cdr3_aa: CASSLFNSGNTEAFF
cdr3_nt: TGTGCCAGCAGCCTCTTCAACTCTGGGAACACTGAAGCTTTCTTT

d_call: TRBD2
v_call: TRBV9
clone_size: many
j_call: TRBJ2-3
cdr3_aa: CASSVEPAGGHTDTQYF
cdr3_nt: TGTGCCAGCAGCGTAGAGCCAGCGGGAGGGCACACAGATACGCAGTATTTT

d_call: NA
v_call: TRBV9
clone_size: many
j_call: TRBJ2-2
cdr3_aa: CASSVVGGHTGELFF
cdr3_nt: TGTGCCAGCAGCGTAGTTGGGGGCCACACCGGGGAGCTGTTTTTT

d_call: NA
v_call: TRBV9
clone_size: many
j_call: TRBJ2-5
cdr3_aa: CASSPQGLGETQYF
cdr3_nt: TGTGCCAGCAGCCCCCAGGGTCTAGGAGAGACCCAGTACTTC

d_call: TRBD1
v_call: TRBV9
clone_size: NA
j_call: TRBJ2-2
cdr3_aa: CASSAYLAGTGGSNTGELFF
cdr3_nt: TGTGCCAGCAGCGCCTACCTAGCCGGGACAGGGGGCTCGAACACCGGGGAGCTGTTTTTT

d_call: TRBD2
v_call: TRBV9
clone_size: many
j_call: TRBJ2-1
cdr3_aa: CASGRELGYNEQFF
cdr3_nt: TGTGCCAGCGGGCGGGAGTTGGGGTACAATGAGCAGTTCTTC

d_call: TRBD2
v_call: TRBV9
clone_size: many
j_call: TRBJ2-3
cdr3_aa: CASRRGGVGDTQYF
cdr3_nt: TGTGCCAGCAGACGCGGGGGGGTAGGAGATACGCAGTATTTT

d_call: NA
v_call: TRBV9
clone_size: many
j_call: TRBJ2-5
cdr3_aa: CASSVGMTNQETQYF
cdr3_nt: TGTGCCAGCAGCGTAGGGATGACAAACCAAGAGACCCAGTACTTC

d_call: NA
v_call: TRBV9
clone_size: many
j_call: TRBJ2-5
cdr3_aa: CASSSWPLSETQYF
cdr3_nt: TGTGCCAGCAGTAGCTGGCCCCTAAGCGAGACCCAGTACTTC

d_call: TRBD2
v_call: TRBV9
clone_size: many
j_call: TRBJ2-5
cdr3_aa: CASSPPGAGGPETQYF
cdr3_nt: TGTGCCAGCAGCCCCCCCGGCGCGGGAGGGCCAGAGACCCAGTACTTC

d_call: NA
v_call: TRBV9
clone_size: NA
j_call: TRBJ2-1
cdr3_aa: CASRVEGSLYNEQFF
cdr3_nt: TGTGCCAGCAGAGTAGAAGGATCACTTTACAATGAGCAGTTCTTC

d_call: NA
v_call: TRBV9
clone_size: many
j_call: TRBJ2-2
cdr3_aa: CASSVVAGTGELFF
cdr3_nt: TGTGCCAGCAGCGTAGTAGCTGGCACCGGGGAGCTGTTTTTT

d_call: NA
v_call: TRBV9
clone_size: NA
j_call: TRBJ2-3
cdr3_aa: CASSAFEGRTDTQYF
cdr3_nt: TGTGCCAGCAGCGCCTTCGAGGGAAGGACAGATACGCAGTATTTT

d_call: TRBD1
v_call: TRBV9
clone_size: many
j_call: TRBJ2-3
cdr3_aa: CASSPGTGRPDTQYF
cdr3_nt: TGTGCCAGCAGCCCCGGGACAGGCCGTCCGGATACGCAGTATTTT